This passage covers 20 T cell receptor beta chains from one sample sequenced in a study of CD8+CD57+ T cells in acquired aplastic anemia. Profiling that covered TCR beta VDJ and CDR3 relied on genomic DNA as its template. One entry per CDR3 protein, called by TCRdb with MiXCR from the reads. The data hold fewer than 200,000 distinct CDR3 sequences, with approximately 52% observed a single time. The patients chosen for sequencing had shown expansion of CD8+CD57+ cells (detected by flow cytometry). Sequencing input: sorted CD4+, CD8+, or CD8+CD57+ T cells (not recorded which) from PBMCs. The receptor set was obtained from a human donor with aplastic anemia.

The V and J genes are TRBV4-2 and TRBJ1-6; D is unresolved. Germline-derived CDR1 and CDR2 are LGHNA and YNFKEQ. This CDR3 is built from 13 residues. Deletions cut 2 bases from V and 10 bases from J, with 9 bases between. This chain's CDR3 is CASSQNSRSPLHF. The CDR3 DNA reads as TGTGCCAGCAGCCAAAACTCGCGATCACCCCTCCACTTT.

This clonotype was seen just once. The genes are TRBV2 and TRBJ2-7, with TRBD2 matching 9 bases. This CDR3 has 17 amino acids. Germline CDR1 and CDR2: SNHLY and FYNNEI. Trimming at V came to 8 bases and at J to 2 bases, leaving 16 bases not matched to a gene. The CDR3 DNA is TGTGCCAGCTTAGGGACGGGGACTAGCTATCGGCCCTACGAGCAGTACTTC. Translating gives CASLGTGTSYRPYEQYF.

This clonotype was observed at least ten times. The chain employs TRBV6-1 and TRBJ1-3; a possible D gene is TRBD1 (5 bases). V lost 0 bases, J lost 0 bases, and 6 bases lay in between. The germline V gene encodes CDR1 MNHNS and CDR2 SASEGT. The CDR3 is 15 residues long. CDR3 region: CASSEAGTSGNTIYF. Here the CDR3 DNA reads TGTGCCAGCAGTGAAGCGGGGACCTCTGGAAACACCATATATTTT.

CDR3 residues: CASSYAGDRAPEAFF. In DNA form, the CDR3 reads TGTGCCAGCAGTTACGCGGGCGACAGGGCCCCTGAAGCTTTCTTT. The chain joins TRBV2 to TRBJ1-1, with TRBD1 matching over 7 bases. V lost 5 bases to trimming and J lost 6 bases; unmatched junction nucleotides: 12. From germline, CDR1 is SNHLY and CDR2 FYNNEI. This CDR3 is 15 amino acids long. Full variable domain (remainder filled in from reference TRBV2 and TRBJ1-1): EPEVTQTPSHQVTQMGQEVILRCVPISNHLYFYWYRQILGQKVEFLVSFYNNEISEKSEIFDDQFSVERPDGSNFTLKIRSTKLEDSAMYFCASSYAGDRAPEAFFGQGTRLTVV.

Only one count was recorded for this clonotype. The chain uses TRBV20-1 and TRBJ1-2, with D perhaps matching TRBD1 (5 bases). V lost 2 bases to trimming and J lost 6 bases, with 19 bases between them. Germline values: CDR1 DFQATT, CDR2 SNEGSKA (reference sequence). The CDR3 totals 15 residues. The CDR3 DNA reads TGCAGTGCTAGACCCGGGGCGGGGTTGAGGGATGGCTACACCTTC. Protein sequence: CSARPGAGLRDGYTF.

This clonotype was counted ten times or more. CDR3 protein: CASSYGGRGSYEQYF. The CDR3 nucleotides read TGTGCCAGCAGTTACGGCGGGAGGGGCTCCTACGAGCAGTACTTC. V gene TRBV6-6 combines with J gene TRBJ2-7; 9 bases are a match to TRBD2. The CDR3 consists of 15 residues. The V gene's germline CDR1 is MNHNY and CDR2 SVGAGI (reference sequence). Trimming cost V 2 bases and J 0 bases; bases outside gene matches: 2.

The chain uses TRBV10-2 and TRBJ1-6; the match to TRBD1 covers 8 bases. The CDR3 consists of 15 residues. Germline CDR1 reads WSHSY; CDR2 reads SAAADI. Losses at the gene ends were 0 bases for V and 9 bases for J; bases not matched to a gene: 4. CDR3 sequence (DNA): TGCGCCAGCAGTGAGTCGGACAGGGTTGCTTCACCCCTCCACTTT. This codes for CASSESDRVASPLHF.

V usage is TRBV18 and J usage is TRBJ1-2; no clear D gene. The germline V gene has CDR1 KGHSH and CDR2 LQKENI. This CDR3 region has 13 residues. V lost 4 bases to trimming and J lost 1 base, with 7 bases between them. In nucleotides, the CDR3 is TGTGCCAGCTCACTGGCCCTTAACTATGGCTACACCTTC. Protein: CASSLALNYGYTF.

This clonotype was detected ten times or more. The CDR3, as DNA: TGTGCCATCAGTGCCCGGAGGGAAAATGAGCAGTTCTTC. It translates to CAISARRENEQFF. The chain uses TRBV10-3 and TRBJ2-1; D may be TRBD2 (6 bases). The germline gives CDR1 ENHRY, CDR2 SYGVKD. The V end was cut by 4 bases, the J end by 7 bases, with 11 bases between. The CDR3 is 13 amino acids.

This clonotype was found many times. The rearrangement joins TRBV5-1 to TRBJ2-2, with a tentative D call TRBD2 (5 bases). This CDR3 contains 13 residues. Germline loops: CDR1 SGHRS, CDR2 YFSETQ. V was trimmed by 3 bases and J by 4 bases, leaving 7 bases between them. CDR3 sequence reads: CASSSGLTGELFF. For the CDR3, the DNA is TGCGCCAGCAGCTCCGGACTCACCGGGGAGCTGTTTTTT.

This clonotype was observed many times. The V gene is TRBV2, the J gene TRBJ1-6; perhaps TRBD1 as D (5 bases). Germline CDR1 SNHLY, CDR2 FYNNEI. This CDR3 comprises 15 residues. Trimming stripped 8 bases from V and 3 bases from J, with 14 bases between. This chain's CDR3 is CASVGGGGYNSPLHF. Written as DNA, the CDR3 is TGTGCCAGCGTGGGGGGGGGTGGCTATAATTCACCCCTCCACTTT.

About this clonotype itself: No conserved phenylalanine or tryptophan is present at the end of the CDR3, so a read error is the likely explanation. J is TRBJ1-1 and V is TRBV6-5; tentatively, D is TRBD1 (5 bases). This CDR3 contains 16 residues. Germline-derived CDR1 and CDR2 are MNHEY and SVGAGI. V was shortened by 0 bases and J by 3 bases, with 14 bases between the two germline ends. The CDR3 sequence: CASSYSLPGVDTEAFS. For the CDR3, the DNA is TGTGCCAGCAGTTACTCTCTTCCGGGGGTGGACACTGAAGCTTTCTCT.

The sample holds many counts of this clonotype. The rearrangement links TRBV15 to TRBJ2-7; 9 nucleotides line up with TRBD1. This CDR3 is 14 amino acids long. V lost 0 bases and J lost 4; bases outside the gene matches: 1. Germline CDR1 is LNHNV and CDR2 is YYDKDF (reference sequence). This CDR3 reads CATSREGTGYEQYF. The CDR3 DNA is TGTGCCACCAGCAGAGAAGGGACAGGGTACGAGCAGTACTTC.

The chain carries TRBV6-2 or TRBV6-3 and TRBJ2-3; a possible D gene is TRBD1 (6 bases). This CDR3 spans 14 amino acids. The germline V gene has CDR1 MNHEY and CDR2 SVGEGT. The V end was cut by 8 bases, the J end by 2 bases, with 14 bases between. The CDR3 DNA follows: TGTGCCAGCGAAACAGGGCCCCTCACAGATACGCAGTATTTT. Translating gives CASETGPLTDTQYF.

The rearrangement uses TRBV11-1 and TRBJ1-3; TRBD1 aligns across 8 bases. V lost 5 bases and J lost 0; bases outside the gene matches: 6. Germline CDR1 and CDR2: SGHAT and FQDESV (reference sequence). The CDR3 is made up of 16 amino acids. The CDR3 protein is CASSRRTGPSGNTIYF. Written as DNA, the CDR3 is TGTGCCAGCAGCCGACGGACAGGGCCCTCTGGAAACACCATATATTTT.

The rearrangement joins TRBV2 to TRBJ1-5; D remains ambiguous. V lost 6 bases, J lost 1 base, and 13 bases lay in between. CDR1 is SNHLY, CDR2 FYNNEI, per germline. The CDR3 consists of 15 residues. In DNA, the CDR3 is TGTGCCAGCAGGTTTCACGACACGAGCAATCAGCCCCAGCATTTT. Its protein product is CASRFHDTSNQPQHF.

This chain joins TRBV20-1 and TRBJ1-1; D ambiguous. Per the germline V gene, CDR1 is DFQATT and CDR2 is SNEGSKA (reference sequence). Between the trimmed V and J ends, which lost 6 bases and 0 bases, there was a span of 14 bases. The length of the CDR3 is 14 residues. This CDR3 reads CSANGRHLNTEAFF. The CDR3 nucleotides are TGCAGTGCAAATGGAAGGCACCTGAACACTGAAGCTTTCTTT.

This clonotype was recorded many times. DNA for the CDR3: TGTGCCAGTACCCCGTCCGGGACAGAGAGCTCCTACGAGCAGTACTTC. This gives the protein CASTPSGTESSYEQYF. This sequence joins TRBV19 and TRBJ2-7; 7 nucleotides align to TRBD1. CDR1 and CDR2 from the germline V gene are LNHDA and SQIVND (reference sequence). After removal of 7 bases from V and 0 bases from J, the junction contained 12 bases not matched to a gene. The CDR3 length is 16 residues.

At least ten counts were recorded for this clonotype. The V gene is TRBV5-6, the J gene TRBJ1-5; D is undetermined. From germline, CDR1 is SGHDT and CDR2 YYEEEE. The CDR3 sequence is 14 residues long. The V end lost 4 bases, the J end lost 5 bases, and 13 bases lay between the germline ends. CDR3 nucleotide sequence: TGTGCCAGCAGCGTTGGACTTTCATATCAGCCCCAGCATTTT. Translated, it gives CASSVGLSYQPQHF.

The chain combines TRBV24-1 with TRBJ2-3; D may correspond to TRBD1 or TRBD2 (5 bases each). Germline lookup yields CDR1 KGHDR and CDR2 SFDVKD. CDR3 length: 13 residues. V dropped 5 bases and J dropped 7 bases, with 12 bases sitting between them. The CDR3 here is CATSGPGGNTQYF. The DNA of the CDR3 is TGTGCCACCAGTGGGCCTGGGGGTAATACGCAGTATTTT.